The rows below give T cell receptor beta chains drawn from one sample of a study of cytomegalovirus exposure and HLA in healthy donors. The data were produced by immunoSEQ multiplex PCR, yet TCRdb's version contains in-frame clones alone and is incomplete. The sample has some 140,000 clones; about 87% are singletons. The sequenced sample was PBMCs. The receptors stem from a woman aged 30 to 39 in good health and CMV-seronegative. Both conserved end residues are part of each CDR3.

V: TRBV4-3
CDR3: CASSRETGSYEQYF

V: TRBV18
CDR3: CASSPLSSQDTSTDTQYF

V: TRBV7-9
CDR3: CASSLFPTGGLARDTQYF

V: TRBV30
CDR3: CAWTSGSSPEQYF

V: TRBV5-1
CDR3: CASSLNLAGGANEQFF

V: TRBV19
CDR3: CASSTPGQVYEQYF

V: TRBV7-3
CDR3: CASSPGVSYNEQFF

V: TRBV5-6
CDR3: CASSSLWNTEAFF

V: TRBV7-9
CDR3: CASSPDRGWAEQFF

V: TRBV7-9
CDR3: CASSLAPDSSPAYNEQFF

V: TRBV6-1
CDR3: CASTSRDLAYEQYF

V: TRBV19
CDR3: CASSLDRYSNQPQHF

V: TRBV5-6
CDR3: CASSWSSAGAWGIQYF

V: TRBV28
CDR3: CASSAFGQGSSGELFF

V: TRBV7-9
CDR3: CASSLSTGIMQLFF

V: TRBV5-1
CDR3: CASSLDYGQGADEQYF

V: TRBV18
CDR3: CASSSRQVANEKLFF

V: TRBV6-5
CDR3: CASSFRQGTDTQYF

V: TRBV19
CDR3: CASSITQGADTQYF

V: TRBV7-6
CDR3: CASSLERGRRSSGANVLTF

V: TRBV9
CDR3: CASSATGSYQPQHF

V: TRBV5-4
CDR3: CASSLGGDYNSPLHF

V: TRBV6-1
CDR3: CASGTPQGAPYEQYF